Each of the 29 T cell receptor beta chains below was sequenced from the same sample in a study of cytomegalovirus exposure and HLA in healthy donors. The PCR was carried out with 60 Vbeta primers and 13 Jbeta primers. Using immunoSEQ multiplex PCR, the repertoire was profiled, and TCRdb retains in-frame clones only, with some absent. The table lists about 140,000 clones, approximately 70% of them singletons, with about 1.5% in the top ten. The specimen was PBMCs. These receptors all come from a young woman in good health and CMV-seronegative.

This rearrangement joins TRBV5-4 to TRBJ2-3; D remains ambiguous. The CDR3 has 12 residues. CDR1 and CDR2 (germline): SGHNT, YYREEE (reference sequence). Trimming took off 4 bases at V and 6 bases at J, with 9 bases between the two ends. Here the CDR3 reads CASSLGADTQYF. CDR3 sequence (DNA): TGTGCCAGCAGCCTAGGTGCCGATACGCAGTATTTT.

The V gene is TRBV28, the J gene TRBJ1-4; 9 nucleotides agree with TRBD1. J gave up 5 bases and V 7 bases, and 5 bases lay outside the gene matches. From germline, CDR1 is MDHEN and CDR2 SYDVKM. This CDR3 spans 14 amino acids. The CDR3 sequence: CASNTGTGNEKLFF. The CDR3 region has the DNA TGTGCCAGCAACACCGGGACAGGGAATGAAAAACTGTTTTTT. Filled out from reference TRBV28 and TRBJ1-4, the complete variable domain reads DVKVTQSSRYLVKRTGEKVFLECVQDMDHENMFWYRQDPGLGLRLIYFSYDVKMKEKGDIPEGYSVSREKKERFSLILESASTNQTSMYLCASNTGTGNEKLFFGSGTQLSVL.

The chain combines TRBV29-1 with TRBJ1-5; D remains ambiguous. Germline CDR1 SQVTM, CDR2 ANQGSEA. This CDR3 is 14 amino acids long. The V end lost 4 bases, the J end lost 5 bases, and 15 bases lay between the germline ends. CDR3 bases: TGCAGCGTTGTCGCCTCCGGGAACTATCAGCCCCAGCATTTT. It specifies CSVVASGNYQPQHF.

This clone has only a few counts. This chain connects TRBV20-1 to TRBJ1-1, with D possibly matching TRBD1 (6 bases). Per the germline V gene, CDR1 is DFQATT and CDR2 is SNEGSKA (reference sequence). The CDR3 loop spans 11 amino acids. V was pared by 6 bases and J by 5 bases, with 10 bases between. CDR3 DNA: TGCAGTGCGACAGGTTTGACTGAAGCTTTCTTT. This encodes CSATGLTEAFF.

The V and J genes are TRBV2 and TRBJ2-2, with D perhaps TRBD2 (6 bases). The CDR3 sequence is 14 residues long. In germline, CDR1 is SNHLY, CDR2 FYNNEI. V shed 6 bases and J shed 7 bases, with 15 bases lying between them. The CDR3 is CASSVLGEDGELFF. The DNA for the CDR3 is TGTGCCAGCAGCGTCCTCGGGGAGGACGGGGAGCTGTTTTTT. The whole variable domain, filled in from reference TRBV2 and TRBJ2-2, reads EPEVTQTPSHQVTQMGQEVILRCVPISNHLYFYWYRQILGQKVEFLVSFYNNEISEKSEIFDDQFSVERPDGSNFTLKIRSTKLEDSAMYFCASSVLGEDGELFFGEGSRLTVL.

The CDR3 DNA follows: TGCAGCGTTAAGGACAGGTTTGGCGCAGATACGCAGTATTTT. It yields the protein CSVKDRFGADTQYF. The rearrangement joins TRBV29-1 to TRBJ2-3, with 7 bases matching TRBD1. This CDR3 region has 14 residues. The germline V gene has CDR1 SQVTM and CDR2 ANQGSEA. V was clipped by 5 bases and J by 4 bases; unmatched bases: 9.

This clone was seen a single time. The CDR3 loop is CASSFRGTYTDTQYF. The CDR3 nucleotides read TGTGCCAGCAGCTTCAGAGGGACATACACAGATACGCAGTATTTT. The V and J genes are TRBV11-2 and TRBJ2-3, with D possibly TRBD1 on 6 matching bases. Germline V lookup: CDR1 SGHAT, CDR2 FQNNGV. The CDR3 loop spans 15 amino acids. V was trimmed by 3 bases and J by 2 bases, leaving 12 bases between them.

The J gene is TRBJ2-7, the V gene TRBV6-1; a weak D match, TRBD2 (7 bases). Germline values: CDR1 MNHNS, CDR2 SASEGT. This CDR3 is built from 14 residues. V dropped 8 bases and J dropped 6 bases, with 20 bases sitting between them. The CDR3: CASGRGGRASEQYV. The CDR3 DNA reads TGTGCCAGCGGGAGGGGGGGACGGGCATCCGAGCAGTACGTC.

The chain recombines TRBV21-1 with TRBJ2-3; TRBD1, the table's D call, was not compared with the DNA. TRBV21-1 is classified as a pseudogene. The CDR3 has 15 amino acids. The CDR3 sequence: CASSSWTLGTDTQYF. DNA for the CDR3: TGTGCCAGCAGCAGTTGGACACTGGGGACAGATACGCAGTATTTT.

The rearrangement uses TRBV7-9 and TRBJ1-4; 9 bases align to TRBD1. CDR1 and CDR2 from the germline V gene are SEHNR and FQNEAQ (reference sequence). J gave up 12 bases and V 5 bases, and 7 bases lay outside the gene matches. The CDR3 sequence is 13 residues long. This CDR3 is CASSTERDRELFF. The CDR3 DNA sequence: TGTGCCAGCAGCACCGAACGGGACAGGGAACTGTTTTTT.

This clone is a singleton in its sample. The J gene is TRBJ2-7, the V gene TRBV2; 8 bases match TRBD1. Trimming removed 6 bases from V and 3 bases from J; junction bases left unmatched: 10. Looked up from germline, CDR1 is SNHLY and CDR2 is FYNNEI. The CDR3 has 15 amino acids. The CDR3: CASRVADRDGYEQYF. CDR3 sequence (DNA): TGTGCCAGCAGAGTAGCGGACAGGGACGGCTACGAGCAGTACTTC.

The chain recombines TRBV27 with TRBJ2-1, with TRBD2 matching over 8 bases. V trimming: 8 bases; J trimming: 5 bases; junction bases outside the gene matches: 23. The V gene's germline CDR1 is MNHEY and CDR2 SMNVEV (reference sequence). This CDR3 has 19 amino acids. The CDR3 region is CASQKVAGSALDTNNEQFF. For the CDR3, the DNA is TGTGCCAGCCAGAAGGTAGCGGGATCGGCCCTCGACACGAACAATGAGCAGTTCTTC.

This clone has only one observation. The CDR3 DNA is TGTGCCAGCAGTGAAAAGCCAGGGGAGTCCTACGAGCAGTACGTC. It encodes CASSEKPGESYEQYV. This sequence joins TRBV6-4 and TRBJ2-7, with a tentative D call TRBD1 (6 bases). Trimming removed 3 bases from V and 1 base from J, with 13 bases in between. The CDR3 has 15 amino acids. Per germline, CDR1 MRHNA and CDR2 SNTAGT.

The CDR3 here is CASTRIQGGNQPQHF. As DNA, the CDR3 is TGTGCCAGCACACGAATACAGGGGGGCAATCAGCCCCAGCATTTT. This chain links TRBV6-1 with TRBJ1-5; TRBD1 matches 8 bases. J was trimmed by 2 bases and V by 7 bases; bases with no gene match: 7. The CDR3 consists of 15 residues. Germline V gene lookup returns CDR1 MNHNS and CDR2 SASEGT.

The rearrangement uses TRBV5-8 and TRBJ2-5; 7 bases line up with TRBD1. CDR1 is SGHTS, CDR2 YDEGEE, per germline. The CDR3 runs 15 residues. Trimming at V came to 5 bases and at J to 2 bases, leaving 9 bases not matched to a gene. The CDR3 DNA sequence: TGTGCCAGCAGTCAACAACCGGGACAGCAAGAGACCCAGTACTTC. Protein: CASSQQPGQQETQYF.

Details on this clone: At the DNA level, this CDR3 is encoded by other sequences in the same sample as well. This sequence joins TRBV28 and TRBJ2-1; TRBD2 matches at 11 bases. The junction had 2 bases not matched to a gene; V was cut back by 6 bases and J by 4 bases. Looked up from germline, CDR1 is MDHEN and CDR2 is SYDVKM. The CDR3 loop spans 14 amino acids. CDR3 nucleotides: TGTGCCAGCAGACTAGCGGGAGCTTACAATGAGCAGTTCTTC. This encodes CASRLAGAYNEQFF.

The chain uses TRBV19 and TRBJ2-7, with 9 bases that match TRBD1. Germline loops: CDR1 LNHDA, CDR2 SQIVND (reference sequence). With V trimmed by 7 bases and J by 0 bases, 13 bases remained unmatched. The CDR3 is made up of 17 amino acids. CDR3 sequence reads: CASIKTDRGSTSYEQYV. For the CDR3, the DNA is TGTGCCAGTATTAAAACCGACAGGGGGTCTACCTCCTACGAGCAGTACGTC.

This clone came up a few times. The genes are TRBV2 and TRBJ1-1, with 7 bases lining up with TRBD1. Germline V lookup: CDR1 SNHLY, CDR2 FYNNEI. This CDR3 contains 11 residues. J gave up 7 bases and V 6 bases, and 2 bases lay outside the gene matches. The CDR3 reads CASRGDSEAFF. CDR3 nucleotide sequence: TGTGCCAGCAGGGGGGACAGTGAAGCTTTCTTT.

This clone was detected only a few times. CDR3 in amino acids: CASSYSDRDQPQHF. In DNA form, the CDR3 reads TGTGCCAGCAGTTACTCGGACAGGGATCAGCCCCAGCATTTT. This sequence joins TRBV6-6 and TRBJ1-5; 8 bases are a match to TRBD1. J was trimmed by 5 bases and V by 0 bases; bases with no gene match: 0. In germline, CDR1 is MNHNY, CDR2 SVGAGI (reference sequence). The CDR3 covers 14 residues.

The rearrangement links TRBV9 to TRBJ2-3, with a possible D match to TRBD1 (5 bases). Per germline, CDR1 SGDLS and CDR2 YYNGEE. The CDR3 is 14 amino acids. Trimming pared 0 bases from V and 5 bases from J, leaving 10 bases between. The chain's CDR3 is CASSVEGDRDTQYF. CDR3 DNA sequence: TGTGCCAGCAGCGTAGAAGGAGACAGAGATACGCAGTATTTT.

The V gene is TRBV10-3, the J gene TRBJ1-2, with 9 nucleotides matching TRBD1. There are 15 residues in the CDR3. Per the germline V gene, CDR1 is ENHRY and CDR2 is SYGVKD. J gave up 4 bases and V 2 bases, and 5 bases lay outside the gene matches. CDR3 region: CAISENRDRAYGYTF. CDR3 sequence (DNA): TGTGCCATCAGTGAGAACCGGGACAGGGCCTATGGCTACACCTTC.

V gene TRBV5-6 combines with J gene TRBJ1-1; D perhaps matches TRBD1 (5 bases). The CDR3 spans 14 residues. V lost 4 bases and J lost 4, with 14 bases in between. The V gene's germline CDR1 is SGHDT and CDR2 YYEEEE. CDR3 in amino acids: CASSQARGSTEAFF. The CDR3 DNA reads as TGTGCCAGCAGCCAGGCGCGGGGCAGCACTGAAGCTTTCTTT.

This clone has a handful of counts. This CDR3 reads CASSQVPRPGNTIYF. For the CDR3, the DNA is TGTGCCAGCAGCCAAGTGCCCAGGCCGGGAAACACCATATATTTT. The chain joins TRBV4-2 to TRBJ1-3; no definite D call. Trimming left V 1 base short and J 4 bases short, with 11 bases between. Germline V gene data show CDR1 as LGHNA and CDR2 as YNFKEQ. CDR3 length: 15 amino acids.

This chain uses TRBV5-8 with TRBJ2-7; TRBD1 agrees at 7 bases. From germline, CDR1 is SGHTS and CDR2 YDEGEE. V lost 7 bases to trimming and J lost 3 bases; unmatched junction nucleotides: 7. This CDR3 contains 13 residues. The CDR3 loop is CASLLRQGYEQYV. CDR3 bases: TGTGCCAGCTTACTTCGACAGGGCTACGAGCAGTACGTC.

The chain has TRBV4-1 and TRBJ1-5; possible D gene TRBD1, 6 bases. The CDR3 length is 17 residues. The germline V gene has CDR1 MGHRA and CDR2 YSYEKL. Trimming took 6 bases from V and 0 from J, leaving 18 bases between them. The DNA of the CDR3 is TGCGCCAGCAGTCCCTCAGGGACACCCGATAGCAATCAGCCCCAGCATTTT. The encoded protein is CASSPSGTPDSNQPQHF.

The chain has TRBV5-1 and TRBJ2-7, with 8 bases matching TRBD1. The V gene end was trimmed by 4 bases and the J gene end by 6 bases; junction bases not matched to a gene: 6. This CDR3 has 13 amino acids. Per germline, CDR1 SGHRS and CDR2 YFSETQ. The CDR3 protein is CASSIWTGTEQYV. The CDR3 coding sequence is TGCGCCAGCAGCATTTGGACAGGGACCGAGCAGTACGTC.

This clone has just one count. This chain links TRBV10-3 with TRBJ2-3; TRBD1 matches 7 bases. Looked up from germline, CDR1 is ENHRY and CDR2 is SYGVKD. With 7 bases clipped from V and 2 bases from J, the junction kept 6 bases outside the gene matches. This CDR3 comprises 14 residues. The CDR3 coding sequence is TGTGCCATCACGACCGGGACAGACACAGATACGCAGTATTTT. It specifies CAITTGTDTDTQYF.

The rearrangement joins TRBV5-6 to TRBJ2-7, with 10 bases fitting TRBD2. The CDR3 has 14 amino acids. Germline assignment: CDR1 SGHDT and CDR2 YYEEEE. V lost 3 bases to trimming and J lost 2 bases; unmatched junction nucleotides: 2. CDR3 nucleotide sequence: TGTGCCAGCAGCTGGGGACTAGCGCCCTACGAGCAGTACGTC. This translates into CASSWGLAPYEQYV.

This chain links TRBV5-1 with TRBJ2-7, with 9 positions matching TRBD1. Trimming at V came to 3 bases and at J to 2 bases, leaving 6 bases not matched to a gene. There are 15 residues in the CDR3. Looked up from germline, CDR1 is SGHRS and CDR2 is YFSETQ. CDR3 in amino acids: CASSSPGQGTYEQYF. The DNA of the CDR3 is TGCGCCAGCAGCTCACCGGGACAGGGCACCTACGAGCAGTACTTC.